The 15 T cell receptor beta chains below were found in one sample sequenced in a study of T cells expressing NK-cell markers. One entry per CDR3 protein, without DNA, is what TCRdb gives after re-calling the 5' RACE reads. Here the sample table reports about 32,000 distinct CDR3 sequences. Input material: blood T cells: a sorted CD56 or NKG2C T cell subset, CD4+ or CD8+ T cells, or bulk PBMC T cells (not recorded which). The receptors derive from a woman aged 18 to 75 in good health.

The chain uses TRBV7-9 and TRBJ2-1; absent DNA, TCRdb's TRBD2 call cannot be checked. This CDR3 comprises 15 residues. In germline, CDR1 is SEHNR, CDR2 FQNEAQ (reference sequence). The CDR3 sequence: CASTSGTSGYNEQFF.

The V gene is TRBV5-5, the J gene TRBJ1-3. CDR3 length: 14 residues. CDR1 is SGHKS, CDR2 YYEKEE, per germline (reference sequence). The CDR3 loop is CASSLSGPGNTIYF. Based on the CDR3 plus reference TRBV5-5 and TRBJ1-3, the full variable domain is DAGVTQSPTHLIKTRGQQVTLRCSPISGHKSVSWYQQVLGQGPQFIFQYYEKEERGRGNFPDRFSARQFPNYSSELNVNALLLGDSALYLCASSLSGPGNTIYFGEGSWLTVV.

This sequence joins TRBV7-9 and TRBJ2-1; TCRdb picks TRBD2, but there is no DNA to check that call. The CDR3 consists of 12 residues. Germline CDR1 and CDR2: SEHNR and FQNEAQ (reference sequence). The CDR3 reads CASTGLDNEQFF.

J is TRBJ2-2 and V is TRBV5-5; with no DNA, the TCRdb D assignment of TRBD1 cannot be verified. In germline, CDR1 is SGHKS, CDR2 YYEKEE (reference sequence). The CDR3 contains 14 residues. The CDR3 region is CASSLGQGPGELFF.

The chain is built from TRBV7-8 and TRBJ2-3; with no DNA, the TCRdb D assignment of TRBD2 cannot be verified. The CDR3 sequence is 15 residues long. Germline loops: CDR1 SGHVS, CDR2 FQNEAQ. The CDR3 loop reads CASSKLAGGQDTQYF.

The chain couples TRBV7-6 to TRBJ1-1. Germline V gene data show CDR1 as SGHVS and CDR2 as FNYEAQ. The CDR3 totals 14 residues. The CDR3 here is CASSLASWNTEAFF.

J is TRBJ2-1 and V is TRBV7-2; TCRdb's D call, TRBD2, is unchecked because there is no DNA. CDR3 length: 14 amino acids. CDR1 is SGHTA and CDR2 is FQGNSA in the germline V gene. This CDR3 reads CASSRTSGSYEQFF.

V is TRBV12-3 or TRBV12-4 and J is TRBJ1-4. CDR3 length: 15 amino acids. The CDR3 is CASSPEGQPNEKLFF.

The chain carries TRBV20-1 and TRBJ2-3; there is no DNA to check the TCRdb D call of TRBD2. Per germline, CDR1 DFQATT and CDR2 SNEGSKA (reference sequence). This CDR3 has 15 amino acids. The CDR3 here is CSARDRREGRDTQYF.

This chain joins TRBV12-5 and TRBJ2-1; checking the TCRdb D call of TRBD2 is not possible without DNA. Germline V gene sequence: CDR1 LGHNT, CDR2 FRNRAP. The CDR3 runs to 16 residues. CDR3 loop: CASGFLLAGEGNEQFF.

CDR3 loop: CASSAQGAYEQYF. The chain has TRBV25-1 and TRBJ2-7; the TCRdb call, TRBD1, lacks DNA for checking. From germline, CDR1 is MGHDK and CDR2 SYGVNS. The CDR3 covers 13 residues.

The chain is built from TRBV3-1 and TRBJ2-3; TCRdb calls TRBD1, which cannot be checked without DNA. CDR1 is LGHDT and CDR2 is YNNKEL in the germline V gene (reference sequence). This CDR3 has 16 amino acids. The CDR3 protein is CASSQGSGVLEDTQYF.

The gene calls are TRBV4-1 and TRBJ2-7. This CDR3 is built from 15 residues. Germline V gives CDR1 MGHRA, CDR2 YSYEKL. The CDR3 reads CASSQESGRSYEQYF.

The chain uses TRBV6-1 and TRBJ2-7; TCRdb's D gene call, TRBD2, goes unchecked for lack of DNA. This CDR3 contains 19 residues. The germline gives CDR1 MNHNS, CDR2 SASEGT. This CDR3 is CASSARNPQPGLSAYEQYF.

This CDR3 is CASSPRSTALYEQYF. The rearrangement links TRBV9 to TRBJ2-7; TCRdb returns TRBD1, unconfirmable since there is no DNA. This CDR3 region has 15 residues. CDR1 is SGDLS, CDR2 YYNGEE, per germline.